One TCR beta chain is described in this entry. Its antigen remains unidentified. The data are from a study of cytomegalovirus exposure and HLA in healthy donors. Findings and limits, study-wide: Compared with the approximately 680-donor mean, an Asian-associated ancestry cluster reportedly had fewer N-insertions, according to a later analysis.

PCR used 60 Vbeta primers and 13 Jbeta primers. How the authors handled the data: A later analysis tallied 65 million to 85 million unique TCR beta chains, some 12 million of them shared. Using immunoSEQ multiplex PCR, the repertoire was profiled, and TCRdb retains in-frame clones only, with some absent. V and J calls and clone size come straight from that table; D and trimming were deduced from the DNA. The sample lists over 75,000 clones; roughly 9.4% were seen once. Germline V lookup: CDR1 LGHNA, CDR2 YNFKEQ. CDR3 size: 17 residues. Trimming left V 0 bases short and J 0 bases short, with 12 bases between.

The clonotype comes from a man aged 50 to 59 in good health and CMV-seropositive. This chain links TRBV4-2 with TRBJ2-1, with D possibly TRBD2 on 5 matching bases. Sequencing was done on a sample of PBMCs. CDR3 sequence reads: CASSQEASLSSYNEQFF. The CDR3, as DNA: TGTGCCAGCAGCCAAGAGGCTAGCTTGAGCTCCTACAATGAGCAGTTCTTC.